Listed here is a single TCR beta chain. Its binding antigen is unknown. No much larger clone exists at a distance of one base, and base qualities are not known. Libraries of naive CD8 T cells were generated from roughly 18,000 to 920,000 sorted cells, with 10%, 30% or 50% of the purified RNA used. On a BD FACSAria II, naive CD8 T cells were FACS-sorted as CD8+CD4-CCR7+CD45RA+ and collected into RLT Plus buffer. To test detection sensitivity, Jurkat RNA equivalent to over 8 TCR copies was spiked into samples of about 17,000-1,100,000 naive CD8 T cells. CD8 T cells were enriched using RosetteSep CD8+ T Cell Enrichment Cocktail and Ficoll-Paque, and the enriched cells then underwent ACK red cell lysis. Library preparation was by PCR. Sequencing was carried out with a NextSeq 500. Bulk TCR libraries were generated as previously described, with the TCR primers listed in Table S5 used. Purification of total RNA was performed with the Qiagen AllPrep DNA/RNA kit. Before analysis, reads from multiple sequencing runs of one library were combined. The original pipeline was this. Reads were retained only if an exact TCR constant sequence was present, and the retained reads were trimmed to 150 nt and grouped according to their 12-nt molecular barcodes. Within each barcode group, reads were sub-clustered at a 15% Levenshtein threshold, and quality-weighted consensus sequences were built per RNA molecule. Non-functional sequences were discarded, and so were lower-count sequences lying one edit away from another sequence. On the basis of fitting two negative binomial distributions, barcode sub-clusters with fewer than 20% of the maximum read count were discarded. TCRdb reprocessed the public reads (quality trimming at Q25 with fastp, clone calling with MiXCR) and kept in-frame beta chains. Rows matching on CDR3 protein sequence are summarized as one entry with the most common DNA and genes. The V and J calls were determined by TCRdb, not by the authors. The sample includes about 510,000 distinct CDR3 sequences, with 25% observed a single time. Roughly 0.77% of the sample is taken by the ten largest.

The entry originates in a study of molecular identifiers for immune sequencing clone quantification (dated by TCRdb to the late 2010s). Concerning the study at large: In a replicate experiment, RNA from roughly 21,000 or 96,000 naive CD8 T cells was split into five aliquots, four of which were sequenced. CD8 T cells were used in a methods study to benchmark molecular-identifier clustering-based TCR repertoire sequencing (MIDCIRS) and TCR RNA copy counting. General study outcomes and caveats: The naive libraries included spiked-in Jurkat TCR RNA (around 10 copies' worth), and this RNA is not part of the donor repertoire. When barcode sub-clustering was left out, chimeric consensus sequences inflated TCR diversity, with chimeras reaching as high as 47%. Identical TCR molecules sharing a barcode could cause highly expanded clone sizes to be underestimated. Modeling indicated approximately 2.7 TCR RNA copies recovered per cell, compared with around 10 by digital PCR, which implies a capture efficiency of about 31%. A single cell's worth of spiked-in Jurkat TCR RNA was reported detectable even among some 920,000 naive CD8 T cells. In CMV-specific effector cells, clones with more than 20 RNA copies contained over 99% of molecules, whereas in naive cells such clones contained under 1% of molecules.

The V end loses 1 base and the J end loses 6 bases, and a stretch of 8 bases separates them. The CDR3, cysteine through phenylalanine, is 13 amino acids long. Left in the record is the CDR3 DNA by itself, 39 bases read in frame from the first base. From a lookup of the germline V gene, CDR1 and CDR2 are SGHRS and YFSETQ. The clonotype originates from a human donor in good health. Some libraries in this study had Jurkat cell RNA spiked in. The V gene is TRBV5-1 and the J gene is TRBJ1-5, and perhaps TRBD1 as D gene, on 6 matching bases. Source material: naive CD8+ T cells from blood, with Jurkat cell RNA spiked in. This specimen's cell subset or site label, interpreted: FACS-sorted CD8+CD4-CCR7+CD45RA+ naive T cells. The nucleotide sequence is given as TGCGCCAGCAGCTTGCTGGGGGCTCAGCCCCAGCATTTT. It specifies CASSLLGAQPQHF.